The rows below give T cell receptor beta chains drawn from one sample of a study of shared clonotypes between healthy human individuals. The assay was immunoSEQ multiplex PCR, and TCRdb's table has in-frame clones only and misses some. In the table there are 2 million to 2.5 million clones, over 85% of which are singletons. Sequencing used naive CD8+ T cells sorted from blood. The receptors stem from a man in his late teens or twenties in good health. CDR3s leave out the opening cysteine and the closing phenylalanine or tryptophan. D genes are given only for firm matches.

CDR3aa | j_gene | v_gene | d_gene
ASSPRLAGPTGELF | TRBJ2-2 | TRBV18 | TRBD2
ASSLQGGETQY | TRBJ2-5 | TRBV4-1 | .
ASSYPRDAGYEQY | TRBJ2-7 | TRBV28 | .
ASSQSGRGRRDTEAF | TRBJ1-1 | TRBV23-1 | TRBD1
ASGIEGSGNTIY | TRBJ1-3 | TRBV12-5 | .
ASRLTGSNSPLH | TRBJ1-6 | TRBV27 | .
ASSLGPGYEQY | TRBJ2-7 | TRBV5-1 | .
ASSFRGADTDTQY | TRBJ2-3 | TRBV7-7 | .
ASGPSYTGELF | TRBJ2-2 | TRBV12-5 | .
ASSKEHAGGPSTGELF | TRBJ2-2 | TRBV11-3 | TRBD2
ASSIPSQVYGYT | TRBJ1-2 | TRBV19 | .
AISLDREGFFYNEQF | TRBJ2-1 | TRBV10-3 | TRBD1
ASSFGQGMAYEQY | TRBJ2-7 | TRBV7-7 | TRBD1
ASSLGTGGDTQY | TRBJ2-3 | TRBV4-3 | TRBD1
ASSEMLGQGLDEQY | TRBJ2-7 | TRBV6-1 | TRBD1
ASSTAGTSASYEQY | TRBJ2-7 | TRBV27 | TRBD2
ASSLVGNTEAF | TRBJ1-1 | TRBV7-9 | .
ASSSISVPSYEQY | TRBJ2-7 | TRBV5-6 | .
ASSFDREATNEKLF | TRBJ1-4 | TRBV28 | TRBD1
ASSARGLADYEQY | TRBJ2-7 | TRBV9 | TRBD2
ASSAQPGQGNTYEQY | TRBJ2-7 | TRBV5-6 | TRBD1
ASSAAQAANLEAF | TRBJ1-1 | TRBV7-9 | .
ASSLSGDYEQY | TRBJ2-7 | TRBV5-6 | .
ASSEVLAGVADTQY | TRBJ2-3 | TRBV10-2 | TRBD2
ASQSVVPEEKLF | TRBJ1-4 | TRBV19 | .
ASSPPPGLVYNEQF | TRBJ2-1 | TRBV7-9 | .
ASSEGPSYEQY | TRBJ2-7 | TRBV6-1 | .
ASSPDGSSYEQY | TRBJ2-7 | TRBV9 | .
ASSLGRAGVTEQY | TRBJ2-7 | TRBV13 | TRBD2
ASFLNQPQH | TRBJ1-5 | TRBV10-2 | .
ASSVATEGAGETQY | TRBJ2-5 | TRBV9 | TRBD1
ASSLSGGSYNEQF | TRBJ2-1 | TRBV27 | TRBD2
ASSPWFGAQEETQY | TRBJ2-5 | TRBV7-9 | .
ASSLDNSYNEQF | TRBJ2-1 | TRBV5-4 | .
ASSVERYPRPTDTQY | TRBJ2-3 | TRBV9 | .
ASIFGELF | TRBJ2-2 | TRBV6-7 | .
ASSLSGDYGYT | TRBJ1-2 | TRBV27 | .
ASSLVGGYNEQF | TRBJ2-1 | TRBV5-8 | .
ASSQGRGLGYEQY | TRBJ2-7 | TRBV11-1 | .
ASSHLGQGQDDYGYT | TRBJ1-2 | TRBV7-9 | TRBD1
ASSLVDGWWAGSTEAF | TRBJ1-1 | TRBV5-4 | .
ASSPTSGLLEQF | TRBJ2-1 | TRBV7-6 | TRBD2
ASSPKTAKNIQY | TRBJ2-4 | TRBV9 | .
ASSSGTGSYEQY | TRBJ2-7 | TRBV7-9 | TRBD1
ASGENTEAF | TRBJ1-1 | TRBV2 | .